Listed below are T cell receptor beta chains from one sample, sequenced in a study of blood T cells in healthy people across ages. TCRdb analysed the 5' RACE reads with MiXCR anew, one entry per CDR3 protein. The sample holds some 760,000 distinct CDR3 sequences; 20% to 25% are singletons and the top ten take 8% to 10%. These data also formed part of another study, on T cells of mothers and their children.

Sequencing was performed on blood. These receptors all stem from a boy between 10 and 17 years old in good health. Both conserved end residues are part of each CDR3. D genes are given only for firm matches. Clone size appears in some rows only: once, few, many, or a class for an expanded clone.

clone_size: NA
v_call: TRBV5-1
j_call: TRBJ1-2
d_call: TRBD1
cdr3_length: 14
cdr3_aa: CASSPRRGGFGYTF
cdr3_nt: TGCGCCAGCAGCCCAAGGAGAGGGGGCTTCGGCTACACCTTC

clone_size: few
v_call: TRBV19
j_call: TRBJ1-5
d_call: NA
cdr3_length: 14
cdr3_aa: CASSFWGNNQPQHF
cdr3_nt: TGTGCCAGTTCTTTTTGGGGAAACAATCAGCCCCAGCATTTT

clone_size: NA
v_call: TRBV10-2
j_call: TRBJ1-1
d_call: NA
cdr3_length: 15
cdr3_aa: CASSESPGSNTEAFF
cdr3_nt: TGCGCCAGCAGTGAGTCACCGGGGAGCAACACTGAAGCTTTCTTT

clone_size: NA
v_call: TRBV28
j_call: TRBJ2-7
d_call: NA
cdr3_length: 14
cdr3_aa: CASSRPGLFYEQYF
cdr3_nt: TGTGCCAGCAGTCGGCCGGGACTTTTCTACGAGCAGTACTTC

clone_size: few
v_call: TRBV29-1
j_call: TRBJ1-1
d_call: TRBD1
cdr3_length: 14
cdr3_aa: CSVEDGRQGAEAFF
cdr3_nt: TGCAGCGTTGAAGATGGACGACAGGGGGCTGAAGCTTTCTTT

clone_size: NA
v_call: TRBV4-1
j_call: TRBJ1-2
d_call: NA
cdr3_length: 16
cdr3_aa: CASSQAVVLANYGYTF
cdr3_nt: TGCGCCAGCAGCCAAGCGGTGGTCTTAGCTAACTATGGCTACACCTTC

clone_size: few
v_call: TRBV6-5
j_call: TRBJ2-7
d_call: NA
cdr3_length: 13
cdr3_aa: CASSVVQSYEQYF
cdr3_nt: TGTGCCAGCAGCGTGGTGCAGTCCTACGAGCAGTACTTC

clone_size: NA
v_call: TRBV7-9
j_call: TRBJ2-5
d_call: TRBD1
cdr3_length: 18
cdr3_aa: CASSPRQGESSKWETQYF
cdr3_nt: TGTGCCAGCAGCCCCCGACAGGGAGAGAGCTCTAAGTGGGAGACCCAGTACTTC

clone_size: NA
v_call: TRBV10-3
j_call: TRBJ1-2
d_call: NA
cdr3_length: 13
cdr3_aa: CAISENRESGYTF
cdr3_nt: TGTGCCATCAGTGAGAACAGGGAAAGCGGCTACACCTTC

clone_size: few
v_call: TRBV11-2
j_call: TRBJ2-5
d_call: NA
cdr3_length: 14
cdr3_aa: CASSLGGSWETQYF
cdr3_nt: TGTGCCAGCAGCTTAGGCGGATCCTGGGAGACCCAGTACTTC

clone_size: many
v_call: TRBV18
j_call: TRBJ2-7
d_call: NA
cdr3_length: 12
cdr3_aa: CASSQQGNEQYF
cdr3_nt: TGTGCCAGCTCACAACAGGGTAACGAGCAGTACTTC

clone_size: few
v_call: TRBV24-1
j_call: TRBJ2-1
d_call: TRBD2
cdr3_length: 13
cdr3_aa: CATGSSGYNEQFF
cdr3_nt: TGTGCCACCGGGTCTAGCGGATACAATGAGCAGTTCTTC

clone_size: NA
v_call: TRBV9
j_call: TRBJ1-2
d_call: NA
cdr3_length: 14
cdr3_aa: CASSVGGESYGYTF
cdr3_nt: TGTGCCAGCAGCGTCGGGGGGGAGTCCTATGGCTACACCTTC

clone_size: NA
v_call: TRBV5-6
j_call: TRBJ2-3
d_call: NA
cdr3_length: 14
cdr3_aa: CASSLMGVTDTQYF
cdr3_nt: TGTGCCAGCAGCTTGATGGGGGTAACAGATACGCAGTACTTT

clone_size: NA
v_call: TRBV12-5
j_call: TRBJ2-5
d_call: TRBD2
cdr3_length: 16
cdr3_aa: CASGPGTSGGRLRANF
cdr3_nt: TGTGCTAGTGGTCCCGGGACTAGCGGGGGCCGACTACGAGCCAACTTC

clone_size: NA
v_call: TRBV6-1
j_call: TRBJ1-2
d_call: NA
cdr3_length: 12
cdr3_aa: CASSGRYYGYTF
cdr3_nt: TGTGCCAGCAGTGGACGGTACTATGGCTACACCTTC

clone_size: once
v_call: TRBV12-3/TRBV12-4
j_call: TRBJ2-2
d_call: TRBD1
cdr3_length: 11
cdr3_aa: CASSGQDQLFF
cdr3_nt: TGTGCCAGCTCTGGACAGGATCAGCTGTTTTTT

clone_size: few
v_call: TRBV20-1
j_call: TRBJ2-5
d_call: NA
cdr3_length: 14
cdr3_aa: CSARDSNYQETQYF
cdr3_nt: TGCAGTGCTAGGGACAGCAACTACCAAGAGACCCAGTACTTC

clone_size: NA
v_call: TRBV7-2
j_call: TRBJ1-1
d_call: NA
cdr3_length: 15
cdr3_aa: CASSLIAGMNTEAFF
cdr3_nt: TGTGCCAGCAGCTTAATCGCAGGGATGAACACTGAAGCTTTCTTT

clone_size: NA
v_call: TRBV28
j_call: TRBJ2-1
d_call: NA
cdr3_length: 14
cdr3_aa: CASSPDFLYNEQFF
cdr3_nt: TGTGCCAGCAGCCCCGACTTCCTATACAATGAGCAGTTCTTC

clone_size: NA
v_call: TRBV7-8
j_call: TRBJ1-1
d_call: TRBD1
cdr3_length: 14
cdr3_aa: CASSARQGLTEAFF
cdr3_nt: TGTGCCAGCAGCGCCCGACAGGGTCTGACTGAAGCTTTCTTT

clone_size: few
v_call: TRBV15
j_call: TRBJ1-2
d_call: NA
cdr3_length: 16
cdr3_aa: CATSRVGVGGSYGYTF
cdr3_nt: TGTGCCACCAGCAGAGTTGGAGTGGGGGGGAGCTATGGCTACACCTTC

clone_size: NA
v_call: TRBV29-1
j_call: TRBJ2-5
d_call: NA
cdr3_length: 13
cdr3_aa: CSVKQGRGETQYF
cdr3_nt: TGCAGCGTTAAACAGGGTCGTGGGGAGACCCAGTACTTC

clone_size: few
v_call: TRBV12-3/TRBV12-4
j_call: TRBJ2-5
d_call: NA
cdr3_length: 15
cdr3_aa: CASSPTGSGGETQYF
cdr3_nt: TGTGCCAGCAGTCCAACGGGGTCCGGGGGTGAGACCCAGTACTTC

clone_size: NA
v_call: TRBV10-3
j_call: TRBJ2-5
d_call: TRBD1
cdr3_length: 13
cdr3_aa: CAISTGGGETQYF
cdr3_nt: TGTGCCATCAGTACAGGGGGAGGAGAGACCCAGTACTTC

clone_size: NA
v_call: TRBV25-1
j_call: TRBJ2-3
d_call: NA
cdr3_length: 15
cdr3_aa: CASSVGLASTDTQYF
cdr3_nt: TGTGCCAGCAGTGTCGGTTTAGCTAGCACAGATACGCAGTATTTT

clone_size: NA
v_call: TRBV27
j_call: TRBJ2-1
d_call: TRBD2
cdr3_length: 16
cdr3_aa: CASSSGLAGNYNEQFF
cdr3_nt: TGTGCCAGCAGTTCCGGACTAGCGGGGAACTACAATGAGCAGTTCTTC

clone_size: NA
v_call: TRBV10-3
j_call: TRBJ2-1
d_call: TRBD2
cdr3_length: 15
cdr3_aa: CAISEVAGEGNEQFF
cdr3_nt: TGTGCCATCAGTGAAGTAGCGGGGGAAGGGAATGAGCAGTTCTTC

clone_size: few
v_call: TRBV12-3/TRBV12-4
j_call: TRBJ1-2
d_call: NA
cdr3_length: 14
cdr3_aa: CASSLSDSLVDYTF
cdr3_nt: TGTGCCAGCAGTTTATCGGACAGCCTAGTAGACTACACCTTC

clone_size: NA
v_call: TRBV4-3
j_call: TRBJ2-5
d_call: TRBD2
cdr3_length: 14
cdr3_aa: CASSQGAGQETQYF
cdr3_nt: TGCGCCAGCAGCCAAGGAGCGGGACAAGAGACCCAGTACTTC

clone_size: few
v_call: TRBV9
j_call: TRBJ2-5
d_call: NA
cdr3_length: 14
cdr3_aa: CASSVGRTGETQYF
cdr3_nt: TGTGCCAGCAGCGTAGGTAGGACCGGCGAGACCCAGTACTTC

clone_size: few
v_call: TRBV5-1
j_call: TRBJ2-2
d_call: TRBD1
cdr3_length: 16
cdr3_aa: CASTPAAGGETGELLF
cdr3_nt: TGCGCCAGCACTCCGGCGGCAGGGGGCGAAACCGGGGAGCTGCTTTTT

clone_size: NA
v_call: TRBV7-3
j_call: TRBJ2-1
d_call: NA
cdr3_length: 14
cdr3_aa: CASSLFPTHNEQFF
cdr3_nt: TGTGCCAGCAGCTTATTCCCGACCCACAATGAGCAGTTCTTC

clone_size: NA
v_call: TRBV20-1
j_call: TRBJ2-7
d_call: TRBD1
cdr3_length: 15
cdr3_aa: CSARDTGTGAYEQYF
cdr3_nt: TGCAGTGCTAGAGATACCGGGACAGGGGCCTACGAGCAGTACTTC

clone_size: NA
v_call: TRBV18
j_call: TRBJ1-1
d_call: NA
cdr3_length: 11
cdr3_aa: CASSPQTEAFF
cdr3_nt: TGTGCCAGCTCACCTCAAACTGAAGCTTTCTTT

clone_size: few
v_call: TRBV20-1
j_call: TRBJ1-1
d_call: NA
cdr3_length: 14
cdr3_aa: CSAQDRIGGTEAFF
cdr3_nt: TGCAGTGCCCAGGACCGAATTGGGGGCACTGAAGCTTTCTTT

clone_size: many
v_call: TRBV29-1
j_call: TRBJ2-7
d_call: TRBD1
cdr3_length: 13
cdr3_aa: CSVDGTGRYEQYF
cdr3_nt: TGCAGCGTTGATGGGACAGGGAGGTACGAGCAGTACTTC

clone_size: NA
v_call: TRBV6-2/TRBV6-3
j_call: TRBJ2-1
d_call: NA
cdr3_length: 13
cdr3_aa: CASRVTASTEQFF
cdr3_nt: TGTGCCAGCAGAGTTACAGCATCAACTGAGCAGTTCTTC

clone_size: NA
v_call: TRBV20-1
j_call: TRBJ2-3
d_call: NA
cdr3_length: 13
cdr3_aa: CSARVTSTDTQYF
cdr3_nt: TGCAGTGCTAGGGTTACTAGCACAGATACGCAGTATTTT

clone_size: few
v_call: TRBV7-3
j_call: TRBJ1-3
d_call: NA
cdr3_length: 13
cdr3_aa: CASSLDIGNTIYF
cdr3_nt: TGTGCCAGCAGCTTAGACATTGGAAACACCATATATTTT

clone_size: NA
v_call: TRBV7-2
j_call: TRBJ2-3
d_call: NA
cdr3_length: 16
cdr3_aa: CASSLATGSSTDTQYF
cdr3_nt: TGTGCCAGCAGCTTAGCGACGGGATCTAGCACAGATACGCAGTATTTT

clone_size: NA
v_call: TRBV7-3
j_call: TRBJ2-7
d_call: NA
cdr3_length: 14
cdr3_aa: CASSLVAGRGEQYF
cdr3_nt: TGTGCCAGCAGTCTAGTGGCAGGACGAGGCGAGCAGTACTTC

clone_size: few
v_call: TRBV3-1
j_call: TRBJ1-1
d_call: NA
cdr3_length: 16
cdr3_aa: CASSLPGTQGLWEAFF
cdr3_nt: TGTGCCAGCAGCCTCCCCGGAACACAGGGTTTGTGGGAAGCTTTCTTT

clone_size: NA
v_call: TRBV27
j_call: TRBJ1-2
d_call: TRBD1
cdr3_length: 15
cdr3_aa: CASSLSGTGFLGYTF
cdr3_nt: TGTGCCAGCAGTTTATCGGGGACAGGGTTTTTAGGCTACACCTTC

clone_size: few
v_call: TRBV24-1
j_call: TRBJ2-4
d_call: TRBD2
cdr3_length: 16
cdr3_aa: CATSGREGIDKNIQYF
cdr3_nt: TGTGCCACCAGTGGACGGGAGGGTATTGACAAAAACATTCAGTACTTC

clone_size: NA
v_call: TRBV20-1
j_call: TRBJ2-3
d_call: NA
cdr3_length: 14
cdr3_aa: CSASWQDRTDTQYF
cdr3_nt: TGCAGTGCTAGTTGGCAGGACCGCACAGATACGCAGTATTTT

clone_size: NA
v_call: TRBV20-1
j_call: TRBJ1-4
d_call: NA
cdr3_length: 15
cdr3_aa: CSARDRGAPFEKLFF
cdr3_nt: TGCAGTGCTAGAGATAGGGGGGCTCCTTTCGAAAAACTGTTTTTT